This T cell receptor beta chain was found in a study of T cells in Graves' hyperthyroidism and ophthalmopathy. Broader study findings: Most thyroid clonotypes that were expanded above 0.001 also turned up in blood. With a median lead of approximately 6 months before onset, the model predicted ophthalmopathy.

There were TCR beta CDR3 regions amplified from RNA transcripts. HTBI primers drove first-round RT-PCR of the TCR CDR3. TCRdb recomputed calls from the multiplex PCR reads with MiXCR, one row per CDR3 protein. Of approximately 560,000 distinct CDR3 sequences detected, around 16% appear once; the ten largest clones hold less than 9.5%. Germline V gene data show CDR1 as MNHNS and CDR2 as SASEGT. This CDR3 has 15 amino acids. V lost 5 bases to trimming and J lost 6 bases; unmatched junction nucleotides: 9. Note on this clonotype: Its antigen is currently unknown.

On the basis of clinical symptoms, serum thyroxine and TRAb, thyroid ultrasound and orbital computed tomography, diagnoses were made. The sample comprised blood. This receptor was obtained from a woman in her thirties with Graves' hyperthyroidism. The chain joins TRBV6-1 to TRBJ2-1; 8 bases map to TRBD2. CDR3 region: CASSRGTRISNEQFF. CDR3 DNA sequence: TGTGCCAGCAGTCGCGGGACTAGGATATCCAATGAGCAGTTCTTC.